This TCR beta chain was recorded in a study of somatic mutations in cytotoxic T cells in rheumatoid arthritis. The germline V gene encodes CDR1 SQVTM and CDR2 ANQGSEA. This CDR3 has 16 amino acids. The data were produced by immunoSEQ multiplex PCR, yet TCRdb's version contains in-frame clones alone and is incomplete. The sample records some 25,000 clones, roughly four fifths being singletons. With regard to this clone: The junction departs from germline at one end; a sequencing error may be responsible.

This TCR came from a woman aged 18-35 years in good health. The chain is built from TRBV29-1 and TRBJ2-7; D perhaps matches TRBD1 (6 bases). Sequencing used CD8+ T cells sorted from blood. In DNA, the CDR3 is TGCAGCGTCGAAGGGGATGGGGGCAGGGCCTCCTACGAGCAGTACTTC. Translating it yields CSVEGDGGRASYEQYF.